This passage covers 6 T cell receptor beta chains from one sample sequenced in a study of shared clonotypes between healthy human individuals. Naive CD8 isolation took CD45RO-negative cells positively selected for CCR7 and excluded terminally differentiated effector memory CD45RA+ cells. The repertoire was sequenced with immunoSEQ multiplex PCR; TCRdb's copy has only in-frame clones and lacks some. The data hold around 2,000,000 clones, with over 85% observed a single time. Sequencing was done on a sample of naive CD8+ T cells sorted from blood. The receptors stem from a man between 18 and 35 years old in good health.

The gene calls are TRBV27 and TRBJ2-1, with a weak D call TRBD1 (5 bases). The CDR3 sequence is 12 residues long. V was clipped by 2 bases and J by 9 bases, with 8 bases between them. From germline, CDR1 is MNHEY and CDR2 SMNVEV (reference sequence). CDR3 protein: CASSLGQGEQFF. The CDR3 region has the DNA TGTGCCAGCAGTTTAGGGCAGGGTGAGCAGTTCTTC.

This clone has only one observation. CDR3 coding DNA: TGTGCCAGCAGCTTAGGAGAGGGGATCTATAGCAATCAGCCCCAGCATTTT. Its protein is CASSLGEGIYSNQPQHF. This chain uses TRBV7-8 with TRBJ1-5, with a tentative D call TRBD1 (5 bases). This CDR3 spans 17 amino acids. Between the trimmed V and J ends, which lost 1 base and 0 bases, there was a span of 13 bases. Germline CDR1 and CDR2: SGHVS and FQNEAQ. The full variable domain, with the rest looked up from reference TRBV7-8 and TRBJ1-5, is GAGVSQSPRYKVAKRGQDVALRCDPISGHVSLFWYQQALGQGPEFLTYFQNEAQLDKSGLPSDRFFAERPEGSVSTLKIQRTQQEDSAVYLCASSLGEGIYSNQPQHFGDGTRLSIL.

On this clone: A read error is likely, as this CDR3 ends without the conserved phenylalanine or tryptophan. Because the CDR3's place on the DNA is in doubt, the DNA is left out and the CDR3 is given as listed by TCRdb. The V and J genes are TRBV6-1 and TRBJ1-1. With termini counted, the CDR3 has 8 amino acids. Per germline, CDR1 MNHNS and CDR2 SASEGT. The CDR3 protein is CASSDGPL.

The chain couples TRBV28 to TRBJ1-3, with 8 bases fitting TRBD1. The CDR3 has 14 residues. V shed 7 bases, J shed 3 bases, and the junction held 5 bases outside the gene matches. Germline CDR1 MDHEN, CDR2 SYDVKM. The CDR3 loop is CASTATGGGNTIYF. In DNA form, the CDR3 reads TGTGCCAGCACAGCAACAGGGGGTGGAAACACCATATATTTT. The full variable domain, completed using reference TRBV28 and TRBJ1-3, is DVKVTQSSRYLVKRTGEKVFLECVQDMDHENMFWYRQDPGLGLRLIYFSYDVKMKEKGDIPEGYSVSREKKERFSLILESASTNQTSMYLCASTATGGGNTIYFGEGSWLTVV.

The chain couples TRBV4-1 to TRBJ2-7, with TRBD1 matching over 9 bases. Germline V gives CDR1 MGHRA, CDR2 YSYEKL. This CDR3 has 15 residues. V was clipped by 5 bases and J by 0 bases; unmatched bases: 5. CDR3 protein: CASSSGTGSSYEQYF. The CDR3 DNA follows: TGCGCCAGCAGCTCCGGGACAGGGAGCTCCTACGAGCAGTACTTC.

This chain connects TRBV27 to TRBJ2-1; TRBD2 agrees at 11 bases. The ends lost 7 bases at V and 2 bases at J; junction bases unmatched: 4. The germline gives CDR1 MNHEY, CDR2 SMNVEV (reference sequence). The CDR3 is 15 residues long. CDR3 sequence: CASTTSGSPYNEQFF. CDR3 DNA sequence: TGTGCCAGCACTACTAGCGGGAGTCCCTACAATGAGCAGTTCTTC.